The 24 T cell receptor beta chains below all came from one sample that was sequenced in a study of long-term antiretroviral therapy in people with HIV. An immunoSEQ assay, version v3.0, was performed at survey level. Assay: immunoSEQ multiplex PCR; the TCRdb copy retains only in-frame clones and omits some. The table has 15,000 to 20,000 clones, 70% to 90% seen once. The sample here was unsorted PBMCs, taken 0.3 years after starting antiretroviral therapy. Receptors were obtained from a man younger than 35 with HIV.

The chain links TRBV6-6 to TRBJ2-3; D possibly corresponds to TRBD1 (6 bases). V was shortened by 4 bases and J by 4 bases, with 15 bases between the two germline ends. CDR1 is MNHNY and CDR2 is SVGAGI in the germline V gene (reference sequence). This CDR3 has 15 amino acids. CDR3 coding DNA: TGTGCCAGCAGTTCCCGACAGGACGGAGCAGATACGCAGTATTTT. Translated, it gives CASSSRQDGADTQYF.

V and J are TRBV4-1 and TRBJ2-1; D is uncertain. V was clipped by 1 base and J by 2 bases, with 12 bases between them. CDR1 and CDR2 from the germline V gene are MGHRA and YSYEKL. The CDR3 contains 16 residues. The CDR3 reads CASSQVIGSPYNEQFF. CDR3 coding DNA: TGCGCCAGCAGCCAAGTAATTGGTAGCCCCTACAATGAGCAGTTCTTC.

The chain uses TRBV7-9 and TRBJ2-2, with D possibly being TRBD1 (6 bases). Per the germline V gene, CDR1 is SEHNR and CDR2 is FQNEAQ (reference sequence). The ends were cut back, 0 bases at V and 1 base at J, with 15 bases in the middle. The CDR3 has 18 amino acids. The CDR3 protein is CASSLALFGTMNTGELFF. The CDR3 bases are TGTGCCAGCAGCTTAGCGTTGTTTGGGACAATGAACACCGGGGAGCTGTTTTTT.

The chain joins TRBV27 to TRBJ2-3, with D perhaps assigned TRBD1 or TRBD2 (5 bases each). Germline lookup yields CDR1 MNHEY and CDR2 SMNVEV (reference sequence). Trimming shortened V by 1 base and J by 2 bases, and 10 bases separated the two germline ends. The CDR3 covers 15 residues. CDR3: CASSLLGPNTDTQYF. Here the CDR3 DNA reads TGTGCCAGCAGTTTATTGGGACCAAACACAGATACGCAGTATTTT.

The chain links TRBV30 to TRBJ2-3, with 7 bases matching TRBD1. Trimming cost V 2 bases and J 5 bases; bases outside gene matches: 28. The germline gives CDR1 GTSNPN, CDR2 SVGIG (reference sequence). The CDR3 loop spans 21 amino acids. CDR3 sequence (DNA): TGTGCCTGGAGTTCCCTCGGGACAGCGGAAAACAGATTGGTCGGAATAGATACGCAGTATTTT. Encoded protein: CAWSSLGTAENRLVGIDTQYF.

This chain connects TRBV4-1 to TRBJ2-2; 7 nucleotides line up with TRBD1. The CDR3 totals 17 residues. Germline CDR1 MGHRA, CDR2 YSYEKL. V shed 0 bases and J 2 bases; nucleotides not matched to a gene: 6. The CDR3 DNA reads TGCGCCAGCAGCCAAGATGTGAGGACAGGCAACACCGGGGAGCTGTTTTTT. Translated, it gives CASSQDVRTGNTGELFF.

In its sample, this clone was seen a few times. The chain links TRBV20-1 to TRBJ1-2; D is ambiguous. The CDR3 sequence is 10 residues long. Between the trimmed V and J ends, which lost 5 bases and 3 bases, there was a span of 4 bases. Germline CDR1 DFQATT, CDR2 SNEGSKA (reference sequence). CDR3 sequence: CSAPYYGYTF. The CDR3, as DNA: TGCAGTGCTCCTTACTATGGCTACACCTTC.

This clone was observed a few times. This rearrangement joins TRBV19 to TRBJ1-2; D is undetermined. Trimming shortened V by 7 bases and J by 8 bases, and 11 bases separated the two germline ends. The CDR3 loop spans 11 amino acids. Germline CDR1 is LNHDA and CDR2 is SQIVND (reference sequence). The chain's CDR3 is CASIGPKGYTF. The CDR3 DNA is TGTGCCAGTATTGGACCTAAGGGCTACACCTTC.

CDR3 nucleotide sequence: TGTGCCAGCAGACAGGGGGCGCTGGGGGCCAACGTCCTGACTTTC. This encodes CASRQGALGANVLTF. This sequence joins TRBV6-6 and TRBJ2-6; 9 bases are a match to TRBD1. V gave up 6 bases and J gave up 4 bases; unmatched junction bases: 4. Germline CDR1 MNHNY, CDR2 SVGAGI (reference sequence). The CDR3 has 15 residues.

In this sample, this clone turned up a few times. The chain recombines TRBV5-6 with TRBJ1-2; perhaps TRBD1 as D (5 bases). CDR1 and CDR2 from the germline V gene are SGHDT and YYEEEE. This CDR3 is 14 amino acids long. With 5 bases removed from V and 7 bases from J, the gap between germline ends came to 18 bases. The CDR3 DNA sequence: TGTGCCAGCAGTCCCGAGGCAGGGTCCCCTGGCTACACCTTC. Amino acids: CASSPEAGSPGYTF.

The chain has TRBV19 and TRBJ2-3; 7 positions match TRBD2. V shed 10 bases, J shed 5 bases, and the junction held 12 bases outside the gene matches. CDR3 length equals 14 residues. CDR1 and CDR2 (germline): LNHDA, SQIVND (reference sequence). The CDR3 nucleotides read TGTGCCACCTTACAGCGGGGAGGCAAAGATACGCAGTATTTT. It specifies CATLQRGGKDTQYF.

This chain joins TRBV6-5 and TRBJ2-7; D possibly corresponds to TRBD2 (5 bases). CDR1 and CDR2 (germline): MNHEY, SVGAGI. This CDR3 is 12 amino acids long. Trimming took 5 bases from V and 4 from J, leaving 9 bases between them. In DNA form, the CDR3 reads TGTGCCAGCAGTCGGGGTGGGTACGAGCAGTACTTC. The encoded protein is CASSRGGYEQYF.

This chain uses TRBV7-6 with TRBJ1-2; 11 bases fit TRBD1. After removal of 0 bases from V and 8 bases from J, the junction contained 8 bases not matched to a gene. Germline assignment: CDR1 SGHVS and CDR2 FNYEAQ. The CDR3 sequence is 16 residues long. CDR3 in DNA: TGTGCCAGCAGCTTAGCTGAGGGACAGGGGGGAGGAGGCTACACCTTC. Amino acid sequence: CASSLAEGQGGGGYTF.

This clone was seen a handful of times. The chain is built from TRBV7-8 and TRBJ2-1; D is unclear. V was clipped by 5 bases and J by 8 bases, with 16 bases between them. Germline V gives CDR1 SGHVS, CDR2 FQNEAQ. CDR3 length: 14 amino acids. In DNA form, the CDR3 reads TGTGCCAGCAGCCCGGGCGGACCGCGCTATGAGCAGTTCTTC. As protein: CASSPGGPRYEQFF.

V gene TRBV6-4 combines with J gene TRBJ1-5, with D maybe TRBD1 (6 bases). Deletions cut 3 bases from V and 2 bases from J, with 8 bases between. Germline CDR1 and CDR2: MRHNA and SNTAGT. CDR3 size: 14 residues. This chain's CDR3 is CASSEQGGNQPQHF. The CDR3 DNA reads as TGTGCCAGCAGTGAACAGGGTGGCAATCAGCCCCAGCATTTT.

This rearrangement joins TRBV6-1 to TRBJ1-4, with no clear D. CDR1 and CDR2 from the germline V gene are MNHNS and SASEGT. V was cut by 2 bases and J by 7 bases, with 17 bases left in between. The CDR3 is 16 amino acids. This chain's CDR3 is CASSENVGEGGEKLFF. CDR3 sequence (DNA): TGTGCCAGCAGTGAAAATGTAGGAGAGGGCGGTGAAAAACTGTTTTTT.

The CDR3 DNA reads as TGTGCCAGCAGTGAATTCGTGGAGGACACTGAAGCTTTCTTT. This encodes CASSEFVEDTEAFF. V usage is TRBV6-1 and J usage is TRBJ1-1; D ambiguous. V shed 2 bases and J shed 3 bases, with 10 bases lying between them. Germline values: CDR1 MNHNS, CDR2 SASEGT. The CDR3 contains 14 residues.

This clone came up once. The chain has TRBV4-2 and TRBJ2-3; D is unresolved. The CDR3 contains 15 residues. Germline CDR1 reads LGHNA; CDR2 reads YNFKEQ. V was trimmed by 0 bases and J by 4 bases, leaving 11 bases between them. CDR3 sequence reads: CASSQDIGSPDTQYF. CDR3 bases: TGTGCCAGCAGCCAAGATATTGGCTCCCCAGATACGCAGTATTTT.

This clone came up a few times. The J gene is TRBJ2-2, the V gene TRBV11-3; tentatively, D is TRBD1 or TRBD2 (5 bases each). The CDR3 runs 15 residues. The V and J ends lost 1 base and 2 bases respectively, with 8 bases between them. CDR1 SGHNT and CDR2 YENEEA come from the germline V gene. CDR3 amino acids: CASSLGGSNTGELFF. CDR3 nucleotide sequence: TGTGCCAGCAGCTTAGGGGGGAGCAACACCGGGGAGCTGTTTTTT.

The chain joins TRBV7-9 to TRBJ2-1; no reliable D call. Germline V lookup: CDR1 SEHNR, CDR2 FQNEAQ (reference sequence). CDR3 length equals 12 residues. Trimming took off 4 bases at V and 2 bases at J, with 3 bases between the two ends. The CDR3 region has the DNA TGTGCCAGCAGCTCGACCTACAATGAGCAGTTCTTC. Its protein product is CASSSTYNEQFF.

V and J are TRBV29-1 and TRBJ1-2; D is perhaps TRBD1 (6 bases). Trimming left V 6 bases short and J 2 bases short, with 16 bases between. CDR1 is SQVTM, CDR2 ANQGSEA, per germline. This CDR3 has 14 amino acids. The CDR3 protein is CSVGGAEGNYGYTF. CDR3 nucleotide sequence: TGCAGCGTCGGGGGGGCGGAAGGGAACTATGGCTACACCTTC.

The V and J genes are TRBV7-8 and TRBJ1-4; no reliable D call. The CDR3 sequence is 13 residues long. The germline V gene encodes CDR1 SGHVS and CDR2 FQNEAQ. V lost 5 bases to trimming and J lost 5 bases, with 9 bases between them. Here the CDR3 DNA reads TGTGCCAGCAGCACCGGGGAAAATGAAAAACTGTTTTTT. Amino acids: CASSTGENEKLFF.

The chain links TRBV5-1 to TRBJ2-1; a possible D gene is TRBD1 (5 bases). The CDR3 sequence is 12 residues long. Trimming shortened V by 3 bases and J by 9 bases, and 10 bases separated the two germline ends. Germline CDR1 is SGHRS and CDR2 is YFSETQ. CDR3 sequence reads: CASSSQGSEQFF. As DNA, the CDR3 is TGCGCCAGCAGCTCTCAGGGTAGTGAGCAGTTCTTC.

This sequence joins TRBV5-1 and TRBJ2-3; possible D gene TRBD1, 7 bases. V dropped 4 bases and J dropped 0 bases, with 15 bases sitting between them. The V gene's germline CDR1 is SGHRS and CDR2 YFSETQ. This CDR3 comprises 16 residues. CDR3 in DNA: TGCGCCAGCAGCCCCCACGGGGGACAGAGCACAGATACGCAGTATTTT. Residues: CASSPHGGQSTDTQYF.